This entry lists 17 T cell receptor beta chains sequenced from one sample in a study of a mutant IDH1 vaccine in newly diagnosed glioma. Regarding time point: week 23, last vaccination. Vaccination used 300 ug of mutant IDH1 20-mer peptide per dose, with topical imiquimod. Which antigens these TCRs recognize remains unknown. Produced via immunoSEQ multiplex PCR; TCRdb's table is partial and in-frame only. The data show approximately 41,000 clones, 91% seen once. Specimen: PBMCs, collected from a glioma patient whose treatment included an IDH1 peptide vaccine. The receptors were gathered from a man aged 45-65 years with glioma.

This chain connects TRBV14 to TRBJ2-7, with D unclear. The CDR3 is made up of 13 amino acids. Trimming pared 0 bases from V and 3 bases from J, leaving 6 bases between. Germline loops: CDR1 SGHDN, CDR2 FVKESK. Here the CDR3 reads CASSQEADYEQYF. DNA for the CDR3: TGTGCCAGCAGCCAAGAAGCCGACTACGAGCAGTACTTC.

This chain connects TRBV14 to TRBJ1-2; D not certain. This CDR3 is 13 amino acids long. With 1 base removed from V and 7 bases from J, the gap between germline ends came to 10 bases. The germline gives CDR1 SGHDN, CDR2 FVKESK. The CDR3 DNA follows: TGTGCCAGCAGCCAAGGATATGTTCCTGGCTACACCTTC. Encoded protein: CASSQGYVPGYTF.

This clone was detected only once. V usage is TRBV7-9 and J usage is TRBJ2-5; tentatively, D is TRBD1 or TRBD2 (5 bases each). Looked up from germline, CDR1 is SEHNR and CDR2 is FQNEAQ (reference sequence). V was trimmed by 1 base and J by 5 bases, leaving 11 bases between them. There are 14 residues in the CDR3. The CDR3 spells CASSLGSGRETQYF. The CDR3 bases are TGTGCCAGCAGCTTAGGGTCGGGACGGGAGACCCAGTACTTC.

This clone was detected only once. V and J are TRBV7-8 and TRBJ2-7; possible D gene TRBD1, 5 bases. In germline, CDR1 is SGHVS, CDR2 FQNEAQ. The CDR3 totals 14 residues. The V gene lost 1 base and the J gene lost 6 bases, with 13 bases spanning the gap. Written as DNA, the CDR3 is TGTGCCAGCAGCTTAGGTGCAGGGCTAGGCGAGCAGTACTTC. This codes for CASSLGAGLGEQYF.

This clone appeared once. One end of the junction varies from germline; a read error may be responsible. The CDR3 reads CASSYDTGTRKDF. CDR3 in DNA: TGTGCCAGCAGTTACGACACAGGGACCCGTAAAGATTTT. The chain has TRBV6-5 and TRBJ2-3, with D perhaps matching TRBD1 (6 bases). Germline V gene data show CDR1 as MNHEY and CDR2 as SVGAGI. The CDR3 covers 13 residues.

V is TRBV19 and J is TRBJ2-7, with D perhaps matching TRBD2 (6 bases). V dropped 2 bases and J dropped 5 bases, with 19 bases sitting between them. The CDR3 totals 16 residues. Germline CDR1 reads LNHDA; CDR2 reads SQIVND (reference sequence). The DNA of the CDR3 is TGTGCCAGTAGTATAAGCTGGGCTAGCGAAAAACACGAGCAGTACTTC. Amino acids: CASSISWASEKHEQYF.

The J gene is TRBJ2-1, the V gene TRBV2, with TRBD2 matching over 8 bases. Trimming cost V 0 bases and J 1 base; bases outside gene matches: 5. In germline, CDR1 is SNHLY, CDR2 FYNNEI. CDR3 length equals 17 residues. In DNA, the CDR3 is TGTGCCAGCAGTGAAGCGCTGTCTAGCGGGTCCTACAATGAGCAGTTCTTC. This encodes CASSEALSSGSYNEQFF. Full variable domain (rest looked up from reference TRBV2 and TRBJ2-1): EPEVTQTPSHQVTQMGQEVILRCVPISNHLYFYWYRQILGQKVEFLVSFYNNEISEKSEIFDDQFSVERPDGSNFTLKIRSTKLEDSAMYFCASSEALSSGSYNEQFFGPGTRLTVL.

CDR3 region: CASINDRAYEQYF. DNA of the CDR3: TGTGCCAGCATAAATGATAGGGCCTACGAGCAGTACTTC. This chain connects TRBV6-9 to TRBJ2-7; D is undetermined. The V end lost 7 bases, the J end lost 2 bases, and 12 bases lay between the germline ends. CDR3 length: 13 amino acids. Germline V gene sequence: CDR1 MNHGY, CDR2 SVAAGI.

This chain links TRBV4-3 with TRBJ1-2; D perhaps matches TRBD1 (5 bases). CDR1 and CDR2 (germline): LGHNA, YSLEER. Trimming took off 6 bases at V and 1 base at J, with 15 bases between the two ends. The CDR3 loop spans 15 amino acids. The CDR3 sequence is CASRKSEGSNYGYTF. As DNA, the CDR3 is TGCGCCAGCAGGAAAAGTGAGGGGAGTAACTATGGCTACACCTTC.

The genes are TRBV5-6 and TRBJ1-6; tentative D call: TRBD1 (5 bases). The CDR3 length is 15 residues. The germline V gene has CDR1 SGHDT and CDR2 YYEEEE. V lost 0 bases and J lost 5, with 9 bases in between. The CDR3 nucleotides are TGTGCCAGCAGCTTGGGACAGATAAATAATTCACCCCTCCACTTT. This encodes CASSLGQINNSPLHF.

This chain joins TRBV5-4 and TRBJ2-1; a possible D gene is TRBD2 (5 bases). Trimming took off 0 bases at V and 5 bases at J, with 15 bases between the two ends. The CDR3 spans 16 residues. Germline assignment: CDR1 SGHNT and CDR2 YYREEE (reference sequence). CDR3 sequence: CASSLDGVGGHNEQFF. DNA of the CDR3: TGTGCCAGCAGCTTGGACGGAGTGGGCGGGCACAATGAGCAGTTCTTC.

The rearrangement links TRBV19 to TRBJ2-1, with a tentative D call TRBD2 (5 bases). Trimming shortened V by 7 bases and J by 3 bases, and 16 bases separated the two germline ends. Per the germline V gene, CDR1 is LNHDA and CDR2 is SQIVND (reference sequence). This CDR3 contains 15 residues. In DNA, the CDR3 is TGTGCCAGTAATGTCGGGGTCAATTTCTACAATGAGCAGTTCTTC. It codes for CASNVGVNFYNEQFF. Together with reference TRBV19 and TRBJ2-1, the CDR3 gives the full variable domain: DGGITQSPKYLFRKEGQNVTLSCEQNLNHDAMYWYRQDPGQGLRLIYYSQIVNDFQKGDIAEGYSVSREKKESFPLTVTSAQKNPTAFYLCASNVGVNFYNEQFFGPGTRLTVL.

The chain employs TRBV5-6 and TRBJ2-3; no reliable D call. Germline lookup yields CDR1 SGHDT and CDR2 YYEEEE. The CDR3 is 13 residues long. The V and J ends lost 2 bases and 0 bases respectively, with 4 bases between them. CDR3 bases: TGTGCCAGCAGCTTCCTCAGCACAGATACGCAGTATTTT. Its protein product is CASSFLSTDTQYF.

This chain joins TRBV4-3 and TRBJ1-5, with D hard to call. This CDR3 region has 14 residues. With 1 base removed from V and 4 bases from J, the gap between germline ends came to 8 bases. The germline V gene has CDR1 LGHNA and CDR2 YSLEER. The CDR3 DNA reads as TGCGCCAGCAGCCAAGGGTACGGTAATCAGCCCCAGCATTTT. Encoded protein: CASSQGYGNQPQHF.

The chain combines TRBV4-2 with TRBJ2-2; TRBD2 agrees at 7 bases. J was trimmed by 6 bases and V by 1 base; bases with no gene match: 5. The CDR3 totals 15 residues. The germline CDR1 and CDR2 sequences are LGHNA and YNFKEQ. CDR3 amino acids: CASSQAGGIPGELFF. In DNA form, the CDR3 reads TGTGCCAGCAGCCAAGCGGGAGGAATCCCCGGGGAGCTGTTTTTT.

The chain links TRBV9 to TRBJ2-3; TRBD2 matches at 9 bases. In germline, CDR1 is SGDLS, CDR2 YYNGEE. The CDR3 contains 16 residues. V lost 3 bases to trimming and J lost 6 bases; unmatched junction nucleotides: 11. CDR3 loop: CASSAHKGTSRDTQYF. Here the CDR3 DNA reads TGTGCCAGCAGCGCCCATAAGGGGACTAGCAGGGATACGCAGTATTTT.

The rearrangement links TRBV4-1 to TRBJ2-7; tentative D call: TRBD1 (6 bases). Germline V lookup: CDR1 MGHRA, CDR2 YSYEKL. This CDR3 region has 17 residues. V dropped 4 bases and J dropped 4 bases, with 23 bases sitting between them. CDR3 loop: CASSPSPADSSTYEQYF. In DNA, the CDR3 is TGCGCCAGCAGCCCCAGTCCAGCGGACAGCAGTACGTACGAGCAGTACTTC.